Listed here are 25 T cell receptor beta chains from one sample, sequenced in a study of blood T cell repertoires in COVID-19. Sequenced by immunoSEQ multiplex PCR; TCRdb stores in-frame clones only, minus some. The top ten clones hold roughly 8.8% of a sample with about 210,000 clones, 65% to 85% of them seen once. Sequencing was done on a sample of peripheral blood. The receptor source for this set is a woman in her fifties or sixties with acute or convalescent COVID-19.

Comments on this clone: The sample contains more than one DNA sequence encoding this CDR3. The J gene is TRBJ1-1, the V gene TRBV18; 9 positions match TRBD1. The germline V gene encodes CDR1 KGHSH and CDR2 LQKENI. V lost 3 bases to trimming and J lost 3 bases; unmatched junction nucleotides: 2. This CDR3 comprises 14 residues. CDR3 nucleotides: TGTGCCAGCTCACCGGGACAGGGTTACACTGAAGCTTTCTTT. The encoded protein is CASSPGQGYTEAFF.

The sample holds a few counts of this clone. The V and J genes are TRBV11-2 and TRBJ1-2; weak D call: TRBD1 (5 bases). Germline V gives CDR1 SGHAT, CDR2 FQNNGV. Trimming took off 9 bases at V and 5 bases at J, with 16 bases between the two ends. The CDR3 extends over 13 amino acids. CDR3 coding DNA: TGTGCCAGTACCCGGGGGGGGGAGTATGGCTACACCTTC. Translation gives CASTRGGEYGYTF.

The J gene is TRBJ2-2, the V gene TRBV27, with a possible D match to TRBD2 (5 bases). Germline V gene lookup returns CDR1 MNHEY and CDR2 SMNVEV (reference sequence). V lost 8 bases, J lost 4 bases, and 20 bases lay in between. The CDR3 length is 16 residues. The CDR3 here is CASANEGVRVTGELFF. The DNA of the CDR3 is TGTGCCAGCGCGAACGAGGGAGTTCGGGTCACCGGGGAGCTGTTTTTT.

The chain uses TRBV5-1 and TRBJ2-1, with TRBD2 matching 7 bases. The CDR3 contains 14 residues. Unmatched junction bases numbered 6, after V lost 3 bases and J lost 6 bases. Germline CDR1 reads SGHRS; CDR2 reads YFSETQ. The CDR3 DNA sequence: TGCGCCAGCAGCTCAGCGGGGCCCCTCAATGAGCAGTTCTTC. The encoded protein is CASSSAGPLNEQFF.

This chain connects TRBV24-1 to TRBJ2-3; 9 bases line up with TRBD2. Trimming removed 1 base from V and 5 bases from J; junction bases left unmatched: 9. The CDR3 has 17 residues. Germline V gene data show CDR1 as KGHDR and CDR2 as SFDVKD. CDR3 nucleotide sequence: TGTGCCACCAGTGATTTCCGTGGCGGGAGGGCCAGAGATACGCAGTATTTT. Amino acids: CATSDFRGGRARDTQYF.

The chain links TRBV9 to TRBJ1-2, with TRBD1 matching 8 bases. The germline V gene encodes CDR1 SGDLS and CDR2 YYNGEE. V gave up 4 bases and J gave up 1 base; unmatched junction bases: 9. The CDR3 spans 16 residues. CDR3 sequence (DNA): TGTGCCAGCAGCCCGGGACAGGTCATCGTTAACTATGGCTACACCTTC. This encodes CASSPGQVIVNYGYTF.

This sequence joins TRBV27 and TRBJ1-2, with TRBD1 matching over 7 bases. The CDR3 spans 14 residues. The germline gives CDR1 MNHEY, CDR2 SMNVEV (reference sequence). V lost 4 bases and J lost 7; bases outside the gene matches: 9. This CDR3 reads CASSSLTGLIGYTF. The CDR3 region has the DNA TGTGCCAGCAGTTCACTGACAGGGTTAATTGGCTACACCTTC.

This clone was seen only a few times. The chain uses TRBV3-1 (or the pseudogene TRBV3-2) and TRBJ1-1, with D unclear. From germline, CDR1 is LGHDT and CDR2 YNNKEL (reference sequence). V dropped 5 bases and J dropped 5 bases, with 9 bases sitting between them. The CDR3 totals 12 residues. In DNA form, the CDR3 reads TGTGCCAGCAGCTCGTATGAGACTGAAGCTTTCTTT. As protein: CASSSYETEAFF.

The chain carries TRBV19 and TRBJ2-3; 9 nucleotides agree with TRBD2. CDR1 and CDR2 (germline): LNHDA, SQIVND (reference sequence). The ends lost 6 bases at V and 2 bases at J; junction bases unmatched: 6. CDR3 length: 15 amino acids. CDR3 residues: CASSLTSGFTDTQYF. The CDR3 DNA is TGTGCCAGTAGCCTCACTAGCGGGTTCACAGATACGCAGTATTTT.

This chain links TRBV5-1 with TRBJ1-4; no clear D gene. Between the trimmed V and J ends, which lost 0 bases and 3 bases, there was a span of 9 bases. CDR1 is SGHRS and CDR2 is YFSETQ in the germline V gene. The CDR3 is 15 amino acids. The CDR3 sequence is CASSLAAGSNEKLFF. Here the CDR3 DNA reads TGCGCCAGCAGCTTGGCGGCAGGATCTAATGAAAAACTGTTTTTT.

This chain uses TRBV3-1 (or the pseudogene TRBV3-2) with TRBJ1-2; 9 nucleotides match TRBD1. Germline values: CDR1 LGHDT, CDR2 YNNKEL (reference sequence). The CDR3 is 15 amino acids. V lost 4 bases and J lost 6; bases outside the gene matches: 9. The CDR3 sequence is CASSLHRDRANGYTF. The CDR3 DNA is TGTGCCAGCAGCCTTCACCGGGACAGGGCTAATGGCTACACCTTC.

This clone was picked up one time. The genes are TRBV9 and TRBJ2-1; D perhaps matches TRBD2 (6 bases). Germline CDR1 is SGDLS and CDR2 is YYNGEE. The CDR3 totals 17 residues. V was shortened by 3 bases and J by 7 bases, with 23 bases between the two germline ends. The CDR3 nucleotides are TGTGCCAGCAGCGCTAGAACCCTAGGCCGGGAGCTTAATGAGCAGTTCTTC. Its translation is CASSARTLGRELNEQFF.

The gene calls are TRBV5-4 and TRBJ2-7; TRBD2 aligns across 9 bases. This CDR3 comprises 15 residues. CDR1 and CDR2 from the germline V gene are SGHNT and YYREEE (reference sequence). Unmatched junction bases numbered 9, after V lost 5 bases and J lost 3 bases. CDR3: CASRLSGSDRYEQYF. CDR3 DNA: TGTGCCAGCAGACTTAGCGGGAGTGATCGCTACGAGCAGTACTTC.

This clone was counted between two and nine times. V gene TRBV4-1 combines with J gene TRBJ2-7; 13 nucleotides match TRBD2. The CDR3 sequence is 16 residues long. V lost 0 bases, J lost 5 bases, and 4 bases stayed unmatched. The germline gives CDR1 MGHRA, CDR2 YSYEKL. The CDR3 DNA is TGCGCCAGCAGCCAAGATCTTACTAGCGGGAGGGACGAGCAGTACTTC. This translates into CASSQDLTSGRDEQYF.

A single count supports this clone. The chain carries TRBV28 and TRBJ2-2; tentatively, D is TRBD2 (5 bases). V dropped 7 bases and J dropped 7 bases, with 10 bases sitting between them. From germline, CDR1 is MDHEN and CDR2 SYDVKM. The CDR3 runs 12 residues. The CDR3 DNA sequence: TGTGCCAGCACCCTCCGGGGCGGGGAGCTGTTTTTT. This sequence encodes CASTLRGGELFF.

This sequence joins TRBV4-2 and TRBJ2-7, with 12 bases aligning to TRBD1. The CDR3 covers 16 residues. Germline V lookup: CDR1 LGHNA, CDR2 YNFKEQ. V gave up 4 bases and J gave up 6 bases; unmatched junction bases: 10. DNA of the CDR3: TGTGCCAGCAGCCCTCACCCGGGACAGGGGGCCTCCGAGCAGTACTTC. Protein: CASSPHPGQGASEQYF.

The chain uses TRBV5-6 and TRBJ2-7, with a possible D match to TRBD2 (5 bases). There are 15 residues in the CDR3. Looked up from germline, CDR1 is SGHDT and CDR2 is YYEEEE. V lost 3 bases, J lost 1 base, and 14 bases lay in between. CDR3 loop: CASSSQEVQSYEQYF. Here the CDR3 DNA reads TGTGCCAGCAGCTCTCAGGAGGTACAATCCTACGAGCAGTACTTC. Full variable domain (rest looked up from reference TRBV5-6 and TRBJ2-7): DAGVTQSPTHLIKTRGQQVTLRCSPKSGHDTVSWYQQALGQGPQFIFQYYEEEERQRGNFPDRFSGHQFPNYSSELNVNALLLGDSALYLCASSSQEVQSYEQYFGPGTRLTVT.

V gene TRBV3-1 (or the pseudogene TRBV3-2) combines with J gene TRBJ2-7, with TRBD2 matching 9 bases. Germline V gene lookup returns CDR1 LGHDT and CDR2 YNNKEL (reference sequence). V shed 1 base, J shed 6 bases, and the junction held 10 bases outside the gene matches. The CDR3 totals 16 residues. As DNA, the CDR3 is TGTGCCAGCAGCCAAGCGGCAGCGGGAGGCCGGGGCGAGCAGTACTTC. The encoded protein is CASSQAAAGGRGEQYF.

Here the CDR3 DNA reads TGTGCCAGCAGTGATTTGAGGAGCACAGATACGCAGTATTTT. It yields the protein CASSDLRSTDTQYF. This chain uses TRBV2 with TRBJ2-3; D remains ambiguous. Trimming took 3 bases from V and 0 from J, leaving 7 bases between them. Germline V gene lookup returns CDR1 SNHLY and CDR2 FYNNEI. The CDR3 consists of 14 residues.

The gene calls are TRBV29-1 and TRBJ2-6; 8 nucleotides line up with TRBD1. The ends lost 6 bases at V and 2 bases at J; junction bases unmatched: 3. CDR1 is SQVTM, CDR2 ANQGSEA, per germline. The CDR3 sequence is 14 residues long. The CDR3 DNA follows: TGCAGCGTGACGGACAGGGCTGGGGCCAACGTCCTGACTTTC. It codes for CSVTDRAGANVLTF.

V usage is TRBV11-1 and J usage is TRBJ1-1, with D possibly TRBD1 on 5 matching bases. In germline, CDR1 is SGHAT, CDR2 FQDESV (reference sequence). Trimming left V 6 bases short and J 0 bases short, with 14 bases between. The CDR3 is made up of 15 amino acids. This CDR3 reads CASSPGHLMNTEAFF. CDR3 nucleotide sequence: TGTGCCAGCAGTCCAGGACACCTAATGAACACTGAAGCTTTCTTT.

The chain carries TRBV7-7 and TRBJ2-1, with D perhaps TRBD2 (5 bases). The CDR3 runs 13 residues. Deletions cut 4 bases from V and 10 bases from J, with 14 bases between. Germline CDR1 SSHAT, CDR2 FNYEAQ (reference sequence). In DNA, the CDR3 is TGTGCCAGCAGCTACATCCCGGGGTCCGAGCAGTTCTTC. It is translated as CASSYIPGSEQFF.

This rearrangement joins TRBV2 to TRBJ2-5; tentative D call: TRBD1 (6 bases). Germline loops: CDR1 SNHLY, CDR2 FYNNEI. Trimming pared 8 bases from V and 4 bases from J, leaving 8 bases between. This CDR3 has 11 residues. CDR3: CASGGRETQYF. Written as DNA, the CDR3 is TGTGCCAGCGGGGGCCGAGAGACCCAGTACTTC.

This sequence joins TRBV2 and TRBJ2-4; 12 nucleotides line up with TRBD2. Looked up from germline, CDR1 is SNHLY and CDR2 is FYNNEI. The junction had 7 bases not matched to a gene; V was cut back by 8 bases and J by 5 bases. This CDR3 region has 15 residues. For the CDR3, the DNA is TGTGCCAGCGGGGGACTAGCGGGCTCCGAAAACATTCAGTACTTC. Translated: CASGGLAGSENIQYF.

This clone occurred once. The chain uses TRBV2 and TRBJ2-7; 12 bases fit TRBD2. Germline CDR1 reads SNHLY; CDR2 reads FYNNEI. This CDR3 spans 13 amino acids. Trimming took 7 bases from V and 4 from J; bases not matched to a gene: 2. CDR3 residues: CASTTSGSYEQYF. The CDR3 nucleotides are TGTGCCAGCACGACTAGCGGGAGTTACGAGCAGTACTTC.